The next 2 T cell receptor beta chains were all read from a single sample in a study of OX40 agonist ivuxolimab in advanced cancers. Libraries were made using the immunoSEQ multiplex PCR assay. This immuneACCESS table, as held by TCRdb, lists in-frame sequences with V and J called but not all clones. Of the missing ones, under half trace to an unresolved V gene in checked studies; the others have no known cause. The sample data list roughly 70,000 clones, and about 85% of these were observed just once. The top ten hold approximately 3.8% of the sample. Source: CD4+ or CD8+ T cells sorted from blood, taken in a trial of the OX40 agonist ivuxolimab. These receptors were collected from an adult with an advanced solid tumor such as melanoma, head and neck, liver or kidney cancer.

A few counts support this clone. The V and J genes are TRBV4-1 and TRBJ1-1; unclear D gene. The CDR3 covers 13 residues. Germline CDR1 is MGHRA and CDR2 is YSYEKL. V lost 5 bases, J lost 4 bases, and 11 bases lay in between. In DNA, the CDR3 is TGCGCCAGCAGCATAGGACCTAGCACTGAAGCTTTCTTT. Amino acids: CASSIGPSTEAFF.

This chain connects TRBV6-5 to TRBJ1-6; TRBD1 matches at 7 bases. This CDR3 has 15 amino acids. Germline CDR1 and CDR2: MNHEY and SVGAGI. The V segment lost 5 bases and the J segment 3 bases; nucleotides outside the gene matches: 4. CDR3: CASSNTGVYNSPLHF. In DNA form, the CDR3 reads TGTGCCAGCAGTAATACAGGGGTCTATAATTCACCCCTCCACTTT.